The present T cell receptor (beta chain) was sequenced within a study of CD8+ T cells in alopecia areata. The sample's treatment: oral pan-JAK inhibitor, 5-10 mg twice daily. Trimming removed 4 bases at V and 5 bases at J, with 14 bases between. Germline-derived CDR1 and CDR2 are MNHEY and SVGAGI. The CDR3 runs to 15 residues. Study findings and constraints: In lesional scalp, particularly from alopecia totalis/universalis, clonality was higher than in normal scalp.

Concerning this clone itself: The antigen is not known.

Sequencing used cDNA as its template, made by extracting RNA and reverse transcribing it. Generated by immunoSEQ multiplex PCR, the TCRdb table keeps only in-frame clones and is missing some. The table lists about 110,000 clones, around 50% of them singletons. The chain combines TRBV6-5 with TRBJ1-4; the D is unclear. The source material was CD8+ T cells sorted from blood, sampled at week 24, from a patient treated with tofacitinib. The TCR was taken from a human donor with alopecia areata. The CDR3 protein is CASSSSWTPNEKLFF. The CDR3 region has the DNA TGTGCCAGCAGTTCCAGCTGGACCCCGAATGAAAAACTGTTTTTT.